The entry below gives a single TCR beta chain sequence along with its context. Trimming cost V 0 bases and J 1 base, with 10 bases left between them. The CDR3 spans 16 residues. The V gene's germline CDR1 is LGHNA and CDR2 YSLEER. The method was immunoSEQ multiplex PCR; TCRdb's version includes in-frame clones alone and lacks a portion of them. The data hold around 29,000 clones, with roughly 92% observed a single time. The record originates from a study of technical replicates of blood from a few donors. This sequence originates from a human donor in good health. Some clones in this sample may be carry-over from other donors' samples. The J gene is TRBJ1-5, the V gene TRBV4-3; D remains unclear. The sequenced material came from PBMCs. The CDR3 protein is CASSQDLSRSNQPQHF. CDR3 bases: TGCGCCAGCAGCCAAGATCTAAGCAGGAGCAATCAGCCCCAGCATTTT.